These 11 T cell receptor beta chains share one sample of origin, sequenced in a study of T cells in Graves' hyperthyroidism and ophthalmopathy. TCR beta CDR3 region amplification was performed from RNA transcripts. When the TCR CDR3 underwent first-round RT-PCR, the HTBI primer set was used. One entry per CDR3 protein, called by TCRdb with MiXCR from the multiplex PCR reads. Of 300,000 or so distinct CDR3 sequences in the sample, roughly a fifth were seen once. The sequencing sample was made of blood. These receptors all come from a woman aged 45 to 65 with Graves' hyperthyroidism.

This clonotype came up a few times. The chain has TRBV29-1 and TRBJ1-1; D gene unclear. This CDR3 contains 12 residues. V was pared by 5 bases and J by 6 bases, with 13 bases between. Germline V gene sequence: CDR1 SQVTM, CDR2 ANQGSEA. CDR3 nucleotide sequence: TGCAGCGTTAGAACCTCTACTTCTGAAGCTTTCTTT. Amino acid sequence: CSVRTSTSEAFF.

The genes are TRBV27 and TRBJ2-1; D remains ambiguous. CDR3 size: 13 residues. Deletions cut 6 bases from V and 9 bases from J, with 15 bases between. Per germline, CDR1 MNHEY and CDR2 SMNVEV (reference sequence). CDR3 nucleotide sequence: TGTGCCAGCAGACCTTCCTCTAGGACTGAGCAGTTCTTC. As protein: CASRPSSRTEQFF.

The V and J genes are TRBV20-1 and TRBJ2-2; D gene ambiguous. From germline, CDR1 is DFQATT and CDR2 SNEGSKA (reference sequence). CDR3 length: 11 amino acids. The ends were cut back, 6 bases at V and 7 bases at J, with 9 bases in the middle. This chain's CDR3 is CSAGSRGELFF. As DNA, the CDR3 is TGCAGTGCCGGAAGTCGCGGGGAGCTGTTTTTT.

The chain joins TRBV20-1 to TRBJ2-7, with D unresolved. CDR1 is DFQATT, CDR2 SNEGSKA, per germline (reference sequence). V dropped 6 bases and J dropped 2 bases, with 8 bases sitting between them. The CDR3 consists of 11 residues. CDR3 region: CSAADAYEQYF. CDR3 DNA: TGCAGTGCGGCGGATGCCTACGAGCAGTACTTC.

This clonotype has at least ten counts. V usage is TRBV20-1 and J usage is TRBJ2-2, with TRBD2 as a possible D gene (6 bases). Trimming removed 6 bases at V and 0 bases at J, with 11 bases between. The germline V gene encodes CDR1 DFQATT and CDR2 SNEGSKA (reference sequence). The CDR3 contains 14 residues. The CDR3 nucleotides read TGCAGTGCCCAAGGACTAACGAACACCGGGGAGCTGTTTTTT. Residues: CSAQGLTNTGELFF.

The chain has TRBV19 and TRBJ2-1; 12 bases agree with TRBD1. Looked up from germline, CDR1 is LNHDA and CDR2 is SQIVND (reference sequence). The CDR3 is 16 amino acids. The V gene end was trimmed by 5 bases and the J gene end by 8 bases; junction bases not matched to a gene: 10. The CDR3 bases are TGTGCCAGTAGTGCCGCCCGGGGACAGGGGGCCGATGAGCAGTTCTTC. Protein sequence: CASSAARGQGADEQFF.

The sample holds many counts of this clonotype. A junction end diverges from the germline sequence, so it may reflect a read error. V gene TRBV7-7 combines with J gene TRBJ2-7; TRBD1 is a possible D gene (6 bases). CDR1 is SSHAT and CDR2 is FNYEAQ in the germline V gene (reference sequence). The CDR3 covers 15 residues. CDR3 nucleotide sequence: TGTGCTAGCAGCCCAGGGACACGGGGATCTGACGAGCAGTACTTC. Protein: CASSPGTRGSDEQYF.

The J gene is TRBJ2-2, the V gene TRBV11-2; TRBD2 is a possible D gene (5 bases). V was shortened by 7 bases and J by 5 bases, with 17 bases between the two germline ends. Germline V gene lookup returns CDR1 SGHAT and CDR2 FQNNGV. The CDR3 loop spans 15 amino acids. CDR3 coding DNA: TGTGCCAGCACCTACCCGGCGGGCAGAACCGGGGAGCTGTTTTTT. Translated: CASTYPAGRTGELFF.

This clonotype was seen repeatedly, ten times or more. V gene TRBV12-3 or TRBV12-4 combines with J gene TRBJ1-6; TRBD1 matches at 7 bases. The CDR3 has 16 residues. Germline trimming cut 2 bases from V and 8 bases from J; bases unmatched to any gene: 9. The CDR3 reads CASSLRAGGGYSPLHF. DNA of the CDR3: TGTGCCAGCAGTTTAAGGGCAGGGGGTGGTTATTCACCCCTCCACTTT.

This clonotype was seen ten or more times. The chain combines TRBV20-1 with TRBJ2-2; D unresolved. This CDR3 has 13 residues. Germline V gene lookup returns CDR1 DFQATT and CDR2 SNEGSKA (reference sequence). Between the trimmed V and J ends, which lost 4 bases and 2 bases, there was a span of 8 bases. This CDR3 is CSAISRNTGELFF. For the CDR3, the DNA is TGCAGTGCTATAAGCAGAAACACCGGGGAGCTGTTTTTT.

This clonotype was found many times. The rearrangement joins TRBV29-1 to TRBJ1-2; D remains ambiguous. The CDR3 is made up of 10 amino acids. The germline V gene encodes CDR1 SQVTM and CDR2 ANQGSEA. V was shortened by 3 bases and J by 7 bases, with 6 bases between the two germline ends. CDR3 residues: CSVDGSGYTF. The CDR3 nucleotides read TGCAGCGTTGACGGATCTGGCTACACCTTC.